This record looks at one TCR beta chain sequence and its context. Its cognate antigen has yet to be identified. The record has no base qualities; no much larger clone is one base away. Using the deep immunoSEQ assay, multiplex PCR amplified TCR CDR3 regions from genomic DNA. Genomic DNA extracted from each cell subset was distributed evenly over all wells of several immunoSEQ 96-well plates, and each plate served as one replicate. Each replicate PCR for sorted subsets received around 200 ng genomic DNA, equal to about 30,000 T cell genomes. The purified libraries were quantified using a Qubit 3.0 fluorometer, sized with a Bioanalyzer 2100, and then quantified again using the KAPA Library Quantification kit. Every immunoSEQ 96-well plate was sequenced on a separate single-read 150-cycle Illumina NextSeq 550 flow cell. The authors' pipeline ran thus. Because the immunoSEQ output included only junctional sequences and no quality scores, the filtering could not be the same as the filtering used for full-length reads. To assign V/J genes and CDR3, sequences were annotated using PyIR, a Python wrapper for IgBLAST v1.9, with IMGT germline references. Reads were filtered out if the reads had weak V/J assignments (E-value above 1e-6), no CDR3, stop codons, out-of-frame junctions, or ambiguous translated residues. V3J clonotypes were defined by identical inferred V gene, J gene, and CDR3 amino acid sequence. To compute the percentage overlap between repertoires, the number of shared unique clonotypes was divided by the size of the smaller repertoire. Three approaches were used to assess repertoire richness: RTK rarefaction, the Chao1 estimator, and Recon v2.1 estimates of unobserved clonotypes. Generation probabilities for all TCRbeta clonotypes obtained by the gDNA method from a handful of donors were computed using OLGA. This is the immuneACCESS table as TCRdb keeps it, with only in-frame sequences that have V and J called. A part of the clones is gone; compared with another copy, unresolved V genes explain less than half, and the rest is unexplained. The V and J calls and the clone size are those of that table, but D and trimming were determined from the DNA. The sample table holds roughly 2.6 million clones, of which around nine tenths were seen once. The top ten clones comprise roughly 0.14% of the sample.

This record comes from a study of shared clonotypes between healthy human individuals (dated by TCRdb to the early 2020s). About the investigation overall: A few men and two women, aged 18 to 49 years, made up the cohort. To increase sequencing depth and limit assay-specific biases, TCR repertoire library preparation and sequencing were carried out by different laboratories using diverse techniques. For each donor, three plates each were used for CD4 naive and CD4 memory, two plates were used for CD8 naive, and one plate was used for CD8 memory. Leukapheresis yielded between about 0.94 and 9 billion PBMCs per donor. The study deeply sequenced blood TCR repertoires of about 5 healthy adults to estimate repertoire size and the extent of clonotype sharing between individuals. Points the paper makes about the study in general: Naive subsets generally had larger estimated clonotype richness than memory subsets did. Roughly 5.2% of naive CD4, 3% to 3.5% of naive CD8, around 2.3% of memory CD4, and 0.35% to 0.5% of memory CD8 clonotypes were shared across several donors. Clonotypes shared by all four sorted-subset donors showed higher generation probabilities than non-shared clonotypes. Because the study included a small number of donors, the genetic and exposure-history diversity represented was limited. Sampling was restricted to blood, and TCR repertoires in tissue are likely to differ from TCR repertoires in blood. Incomplete sequencing was indicated by rarefaction of sorted-subset datasets, despite the large sequencing depth. Pairwise subsampling led to the expectation that sequencing depth would affect the degree of clonotype sharing among donors.

Donors were healthy HIV-negative adults with no recently reported acute infections or vaccinations. Only Caucasian adults living in Nashville, Tennessee, USA were represented among the donors. CD4+ T cells were enriched through magnetic negative selection, after which naive cells were positively selected on CD45RA and the remaining negative fraction served as the memory subset. After blood collection by leukapheresis, PBMCs were isolated using Ficoll-Histopaque density gradient centrifugation and then cryopreserved in the vapor phase of liquid nitrogen. Purity and quantity of every magnetically sorted T cell population were checked by analytical flow cytometry. Genomic DNA was isolated from every sorted fraction and measured by UV absorbance on a Nanodrop 2000c. This TCR was sampled from a man younger than 35 in good health. The material sequenced was naive CD4+ T cells sorted from blood. The sample's cell subset or site label, in plain terms: CD45RA+ positively selected.

The CDR3 in this case is CASRPGKGNVKLFF. The DNA reads TGTGCAAGTCGGCCCGGAAAGGGTAATGTGAAACTGTTTTTT. This receptor chain uses TRBV12-2 and TRBJ1-4. TRBV12-2 is a pseudogene segment. The CDR3 has 14 amino acids, counting the end cysteine and phenylalanine. Solely the CDR3 DNA is kept, with 42 bases framed from the first base.